These T cell receptor beta chains were read from a single sample in a study of shared clonotypes between healthy human individuals. The assay was immunoSEQ multiplex PCR, and TCRdb's table has in-frame clones only and misses some. The data contain around 1.9 million clones, around 93% of them singletons. The source material was naive CD8+ T cells from PBMCs. The receptors were gathered from a man aged 18 to 30 in good health. Some clones in this sample may be carry-over from other donors' samples. CDR3s include the opening cysteine and the closing phenylalanine or tryptophan. D genes are given only for firm matches. Rows may omit the clone size; those that give it use once, few, many or a size class.

V gene	clone size	D gene	J gene	CDR3 protein	CDR3 DNA
TRBV27	once	TRBD2	TRBJ2-1	CASSLYPARLAGNYNEQFF	TGTGCCAGCAGTTTATATCCCGCCCGACTAGCGGGGAACTACAATGAGCAGTTCTTC
TRBV11-2	NA	NA	TRBJ2-3	CARGLGFSTDTQYF	TGTGCCAGGGGTCTGGGTTTTAGCACAGATACGCAGTATTTT
TRBV9	NA	NA	TRBJ2-7	CASSAGRTSYEQYF	TGTGCCAGCAGCGCGGGACGGACCTCCTACGAGCAGTACTTC
TRBV29-1	NA	NA	TRBJ1-2	CSVEVSTLYGYTF	TGCAGCGTTGAGGTATCGACCCTCTATGGCTACACCTTC
TRBV28	NA	NA	TRBJ2-5	CATGSNPETQYF	TGTGCGACCGGGTCGAACCCGGAGACCCAGTACTTC
TRBV9	NA	TRBD2	TRBJ2-7	CASSVSGTTGYEQYF	TGTGCCAGCAGCGTTTCCGGGACTACCGGCTACGAGCAGTACTTC
TRBV28	NA	TRBD2	TRBJ2-3	CASLPGGASTDTQYF	TGTGCCAGCTTGCCGGGGGGAGCTAGCACAGATACGCAGTATTTT
TRBV28	once	NA	TRBJ1-5	CASKYEGQPQHF	TGTGCCAGCAAGTACGAGGGACAGCCCCAGCATTTT
TRBV27	NA	TRBD2	TRBJ2-7	CASGGGPSSYEQYF	TGTGCCAGCGGGGGGGGTCCGAGCTCCTACGAGCAGTACTTC
TRBV30	NA	NA	TRBJ2-1	CAWSAPLASVIYNEQFF	TGTGCCTGGAGTGCCCCCCTAGCTAGTGTAATTTATAATGAGCAGTTCTTC
TRBV27	once	TRBD2	TRBJ2-1	CASRRGGLVGAQEQFF	TGTGCCAGCCGCCGAGGAGGACTAGTGGGAGCCCAAGAGCAGTTCTTC
TRBV27	NA	NA	TRBJ2-3	CASSPTQDTQYF	TGTGCCAGCAGTCCGACCCAGGATACGCAGTATTTT
TRBV9	NA	TRBD2	TRBJ2-7	CASSPAAGVSEQYF	TGTGCCAGCAGCCCGGCGGCGGGAGTCTCCGAGCAGTACTTC